A selection of T cell receptor beta chains follows, all from one sample in a study of long-term antiretroviral therapy in people with HIV. The method was immunoSEQ multiplex PCR; TCRdb's version includes in-frame clones alone and lacks a portion of them. The table records 15,000 to 20,000 clones, 75% to 90% of them present only once. The sample here was unsorted PBMCs, taken 4.2 years after starting antiretroviral therapy. The receptors originated from a man between 45 and 60 years old with HIV. Both conserved end residues are part of each CDR3. The D gene is left open where the match is weak. A clone size is listed for some rows: how often the clone was seen (once, few, many), or a class if it is expanded.

j_gene: TRBJ1-1
abundance: -
v_gene: TRBV6-5
d_gene: -
CDR3aa: CASSSGPNTEAFF
CDR3nt: TGTGCCAGCAGTAGCGGGCCGAACACTGAAGCTTTCTTT

j_gene: TRBJ2-3
abundance: -
v_gene: TRBV12-5
d_gene: -
CDR3aa: CASGLVRADTQYF
CDR3nt: TGTGCTAGTGGTTTGGTACGCGCAGATACGCAGTATTTT

j_gene: TRBJ2-1
abundance: -
v_gene: TRBV10-3
d_gene: -
CDR3aa: CAIEAANNEQFF
CDR3nt: TGTGCCATCGAAGCAGCTAACAATGAGCAGTTCTTC

j_gene: TRBJ2-7
abundance: once
v_gene: TRBV28
d_gene: -
CDR3aa: CATISASREQYF
CDR3nt: TGTGCCACCATCAGCGCCAGTCGGGAGCAGTACTTC

j_gene: TRBJ1-4
abundance: -
v_gene: TRBV7-8
d_gene: TRBD1
CDR3aa: CASSLGPGGQFLREKLFF
CDR3nt: TGTGCCAGCAGCTTAGGACCTGGGGGACAGTTTCTAAGAGAAAAACTGTTTTTT

j_gene: TRBJ2-1
abundance: -
v_gene: TRBV18
d_gene: TRBD2
CDR3aa: CASSPRPGTSGYNEQFF
CDR3nt: TGTGCCAGCTCACCACGGCCCGGGACTAGCGGTTACAATGAGCAGTTCTTC

j_gene: TRBJ1-3
abundance: -
v_gene: TRBV6-1
d_gene: TRBD1
CDR3aa: CASSQGQASGNTIYF
CDR3nt: TGTGCCAGCAGCCAGGGACAGGCCTCTGGAAACACCATATATTTT

j_gene: TRBJ2-3
abundance: once
v_gene: TRBV6-1
d_gene: -
CDR3aa: CASSELGRAADTQYF
CDR3nt: TGTGCCAGCAGTGAACTGGGTCGTGCAGCAGATACGCAGTATTTT

j_gene: TRBJ1-6
abundance: -
v_gene: TRBV11-2
d_gene: -
CDR3aa: CASSLSYNSPLHF
CDR3nt: TGTGCCAGCAGCTTGTCCTATAATTCACCCCTCCACTTT

j_gene: TRBJ2-7
abundance: once
v_gene: TRBV27
d_gene: -
CDR3aa: CASSLDRPSNNEQYF
CDR3nt: TGTGCCAGCAGTTTAGACAGGCCCTCTAATAACGAGCAGTACTTC

j_gene: TRBJ1-2
abundance: -
v_gene: TRBV5-5
d_gene: -
CDR3aa: CASTLEQGDSGYTF
CDR3nt: TGTGCCAGCACATTAGAACAGGGTGACAGTGGCTACACCTTC

j_gene: TRBJ2-7
abundance: -
v_gene: TRBV7-8
d_gene: -
CDR3aa: CASSLVGTLSYEQYF
CDR3nt: TGTGCCAGCAGCTTAGTGGGGACCCTCTCCTACGAGCAGTACTTC

j_gene: TRBJ2-7
abundance: -
v_gene: TRBV18
d_gene: TRBD1
CDR3aa: CASSREQGQGNDEQYF
CDR3nt: TGTGCCAGCTCACGGGAGCAGGGACAGGGCAACGACGAGCAGTACTTC

j_gene: TRBJ2-7
abundance: -
v_gene: TRBV6-5
d_gene: -
CDR3aa: CASQRGGEQYF
CDR3nt: TGTGCCAGCCAACGAGGAGGGGAGCAGTACTTC

j_gene: TRBJ2-3
abundance: -
v_gene: TRBV9
d_gene: TRBD2
CDR3aa: CASSVLGSGGTDTQYF
CDR3nt: TGTGCCAGCAGCGTATTGGGTAGCGGGGGGACAGATACGCAGTATTTT

j_gene: TRBJ2-1
abundance: -
v_gene: TRBV28
d_gene: -
CDR3aa: CASSLTNEQFF
CDR3nt: TGTGCCAGCAGTTTAACTAATGAGCAGTTCTTC

j_gene: TRBJ2-2
abundance: -
v_gene: TRBV4-3
d_gene: TRBD1
CDR3aa: CASSDRQGPGELFF
CDR3nt: TGCGCCAGCAGCGATAGACAGGGTCCGGGGGAGCTGTTTTTT

j_gene: TRBJ1-1
abundance: -
v_gene: TRBV4-1
d_gene: -
CDR3aa: CASSQAGWVPGGNTEAFF
CDR3nt: TGCGCCAGCAGCCAAGCTGGGTGGGTTCCCGGGGGGAACACTGAAGCTTTCTTT

j_gene: TRBJ1-2
abundance: -
v_gene: TRBV14
d_gene: TRBD1
CDR3aa: CASSLRPGGQGDGYGYTF
CDR3nt: TGTGCCAGCAGCCTCCGGCCTGGCGGACAGGGGGACGGCTATGGCTACACCTTC

j_gene: TRBJ2-5
abundance: few
v_gene: TRBV5-1
d_gene: -
CDR3aa: CASSLAGGKETQYF
CDR3nt: TGCGCCAGCAGCTTGGCCGGGGGAAAAGAGACCCAGTACTTC

j_gene: TRBJ2-3
abundance: -
v_gene: TRBV6-1
d_gene: TRBD2
CDR3aa: CASSEDPAGAFLRVSDTQYF
CDR3nt: TGTGCCAGCAGTGAGGATCCAGCGGGGGCCTTTCTCCGAGTTTCAGATACGCAGTATTTT

j_gene: TRBJ2-3
abundance: -
v_gene: TRBV5-1
d_gene: -
CDR3aa: CASSLNTDPWYF
CDR3nt: TGCGCCAGCAGCTTGAATACAGACCCTTGGTATTTT

j_gene: TRBJ1-1
abundance: -
v_gene: TRBV5-8
d_gene: -
CDR3aa: CASSLGGVNTEAFF
CDR3nt: TGTGCCAGCAGCTTGGGTGGGGTGAACACTGAAGCTTTCTTT

j_gene: TRBJ1-4
abundance: -
v_gene: TRBV5-1
d_gene: -
CDR3aa: CASSTYGGVREKLFF
CDR3nt: TGCGCCAGCAGCACCTACGGCGGGGTTCGGGAAAAACTGTTTTTT

j_gene: TRBJ2-3
abundance: -
v_gene: TRBV6-6
d_gene: -
CDR3aa: CASSYPKGGSTDTQYF
CDR3nt: TGTGCCAGCAGTTACCCGAAAGGCGGGAGCACAGATACGCAGTATTTT

j_gene: TRBJ1-5
abundance: -
v_gene: TRBV15
d_gene: -
CDR3aa: CATSRAGFNQPQHF
CDR3nt: TGTGCCACCAGCAGAGCTGGCTTCAATCAGCCCCAGCATTTT

j_gene: TRBJ2-2
abundance: medium-sized
v_gene: TRBV10-3
d_gene: TRBD2
CDR3aa: CAISEPGGRTGELFF
CDR3nt: TGTGCCATCAGTGAGCCGGGGGGGCGGACCGGGGAGCTGTTTTTT

j_gene: TRBJ1-2
abundance: -
v_gene: TRBV6-6
d_gene: TRBD1
CDR3aa: CASRSSGGGGYGYTF
CDR3nt: TGTGCCAGCAGAAGCAGTGGAGGGGGCGGCTATGGCTACACCTTC

j_gene: TRBJ1-2
abundance: -
v_gene: TRBV13
d_gene: TRBD1
CDR3aa: CASSFVLLQGAPNYGYTF
CDR3nt: TGTGCCAGCAGCTTCGTCTTGTTACAGGGGGCCCCTAACTATGGCTACACCTTC

j_gene: TRBJ1-6
abundance: -
v_gene: TRBV2
d_gene: -
CDR3aa: CASSETPDSPLHF
CDR3nt: TGTGCCAGCAGTGAAACCCCGGATTCACCCCTCCACTTT

j_gene: TRBJ2-3
abundance: -
v_gene: TRBV5-1
d_gene: TRBD1
CDR3aa: CASGRDRATDTQYF
CDR3nt: TGCGCCAGTGGCCGGGACAGGGCTACAGATACGCAGTATTTT

j_gene: TRBJ2-7
abundance: -
v_gene: TRBV5-1
d_gene: -
CDR3aa: CASSLDRSSEQYF
CDR3nt: TGCGCCAGCAGCTTGGACAGGTCGAGCGAGCAGTACTTC

j_gene: TRBJ1-1
abundance: once
v_gene: TRBV21-1
d_gene: -
CDR3aa: CASSKMRRQPETEAFF
CDR3nt: TGTGCCAGCAGCAAAATGCGGCGCCAACCGGAGACTGAAGCTTTCTTT

j_gene: TRBJ1-1
abundance: -
v_gene: TRBV5-6
d_gene: -
CDR3aa: CASSLWTAEAFF
CDR3nt: TGTGCCAGCAGCTTGTGGACAGCTGAAGCTTTCTTT

j_gene: TRBJ2-3
abundance: once
v_gene: TRBV14
d_gene: TRBD2
CDR3aa: CASSQPGSGGFTDTQYF
CDR3nt: TGTGCCAGCAGCCAACCCGGGAGCGGGGGCTTCACAGATACGCAGTATTTT

j_gene: TRBJ1-1
abundance: -
v_gene: TRBV7-9
d_gene: TRBD1
CDR3aa: CASRLTDRGTEAFF
CDR3nt: TGTGCCAGCAGGTTAACTGACAGGGGGACTGAAGCTTTCTTT

j_gene: TRBJ1-3
abundance: -
v_gene: TRBV5-1
d_gene: TRBD1
CDR3aa: CASSLAGTGFGNTIYF
CDR3nt: TGCGCCAGCAGCTTGGCCGGGACAGGGTTCGGAAACACCATATATTTT

j_gene: TRBJ1-1
abundance: -
v_gene: TRBV18
d_gene: -
CDR3aa: CASSQGENTEAFF
CDR3nt: TGTGCCAGCTCCCAAGGAGAGAACACTGAAGCTTTCTTT

j_gene: TRBJ2-7
abundance: once
v_gene: TRBV27
d_gene: TRBD1
CDR3aa: CASSFYPDRDEQYF
CDR3nt: TGTGCCAGCAGTTTTTACCCGGACAGGGACGAGCAGTACTTC

j_gene: TRBJ1-2
abundance: once
v_gene: TRBV6-1
d_gene: TRBD1
CDR3aa: CASTRTGVGYTF
CDR3nt: TGTGCCAGCACCAGGACAGGGGTCGGCTACACCTTC

j_gene: TRBJ2-3
abundance: -
v_gene: TRBV27
d_gene: -
CDR3aa: CASSLYPSDTQYF
CDR3nt: TGTGCCAGCAGTTTATATCCTAGCGATACGCAGTATTTT

j_gene: TRBJ2-5
abundance: -
v_gene: TRBV27
d_gene: TRBD1
CDR3aa: CASSNGQGHQETQYF
CDR3nt: TGTGCCAGCAGTAACGGACAGGGGCACCAAGAGACCCAGTACTTC

j_gene: TRBJ1-3
abundance: -
v_gene: TRBV23-1
d_gene: TRBD1
CDR3aa: CASSQPRRGRRRNTIYF
CDR3nt: TGCGCCAGCAGTCAACCGCGGAGGGGGCGAAGGAGAAACACCATATATTTT

j_gene: TRBJ1-1
abundance: -
v_gene: TRBV19
d_gene: -
CDR3aa: CASSIYEGNTEAFF
CDR3nt: TGTGCCAGTAGTATTTATGAAGGGAACACTGAAGCTTTCTTT

j_gene: TRBJ2-7
abundance: -
v_gene: TRBV5-4
d_gene: -
CDR3aa: CASSQAVLPYEQYF
CDR3nt: TGTGCCAGCAGCCAGGCGGTCCTTCCCTACGAGCAGTACTTC

j_gene: TRBJ1-2
abundance: -
v_gene: TRBV11-2
d_gene: -
CDR3aa: CASSLAGGYGYTF
CDR3nt: TGTGCCAGCAGCTTAGCAGGCGGCTATGGCTACACCTTC

j_gene: TRBJ2-7
abundance: -
v_gene: TRBV7-2
d_gene: -
CDR3aa: CASSLNLIGAYEQYF
CDR3nt: TGTGCCAGCAGCTTAAATCTAATAGGCGCCTACGAGCAGTACTTC